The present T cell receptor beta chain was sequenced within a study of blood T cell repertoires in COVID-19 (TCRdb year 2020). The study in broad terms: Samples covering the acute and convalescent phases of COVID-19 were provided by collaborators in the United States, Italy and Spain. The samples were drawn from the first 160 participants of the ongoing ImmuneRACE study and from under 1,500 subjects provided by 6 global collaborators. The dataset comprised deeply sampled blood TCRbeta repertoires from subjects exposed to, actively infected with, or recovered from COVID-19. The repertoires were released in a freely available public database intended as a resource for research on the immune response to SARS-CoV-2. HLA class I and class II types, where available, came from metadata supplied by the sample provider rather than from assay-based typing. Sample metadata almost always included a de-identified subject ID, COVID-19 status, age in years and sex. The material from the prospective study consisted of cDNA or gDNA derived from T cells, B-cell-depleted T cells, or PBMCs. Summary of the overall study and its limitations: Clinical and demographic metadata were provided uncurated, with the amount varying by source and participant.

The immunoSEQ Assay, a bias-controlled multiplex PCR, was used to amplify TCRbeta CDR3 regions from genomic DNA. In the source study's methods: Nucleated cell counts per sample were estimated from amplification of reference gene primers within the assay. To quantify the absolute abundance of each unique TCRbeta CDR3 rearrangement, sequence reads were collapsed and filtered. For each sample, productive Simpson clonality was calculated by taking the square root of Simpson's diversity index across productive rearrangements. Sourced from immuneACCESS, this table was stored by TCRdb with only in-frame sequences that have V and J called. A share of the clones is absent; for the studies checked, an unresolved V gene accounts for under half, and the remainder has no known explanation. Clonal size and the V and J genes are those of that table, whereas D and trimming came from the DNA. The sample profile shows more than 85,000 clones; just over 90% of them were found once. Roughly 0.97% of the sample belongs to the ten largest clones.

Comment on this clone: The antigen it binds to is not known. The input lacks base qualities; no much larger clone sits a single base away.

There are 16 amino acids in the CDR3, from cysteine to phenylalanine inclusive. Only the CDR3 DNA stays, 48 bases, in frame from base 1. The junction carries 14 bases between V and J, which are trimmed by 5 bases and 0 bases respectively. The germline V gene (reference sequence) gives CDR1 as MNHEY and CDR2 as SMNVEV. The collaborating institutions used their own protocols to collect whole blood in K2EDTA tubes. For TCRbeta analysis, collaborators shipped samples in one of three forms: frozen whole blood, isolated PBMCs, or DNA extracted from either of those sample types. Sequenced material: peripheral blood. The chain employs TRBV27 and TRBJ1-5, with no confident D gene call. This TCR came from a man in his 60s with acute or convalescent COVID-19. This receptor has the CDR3 CASSPWTGYSNQPQHF. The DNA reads TGTGCCAGCAGTCCTTGGACGGGATATAGCAATCAGCCCCAGCATTTT.